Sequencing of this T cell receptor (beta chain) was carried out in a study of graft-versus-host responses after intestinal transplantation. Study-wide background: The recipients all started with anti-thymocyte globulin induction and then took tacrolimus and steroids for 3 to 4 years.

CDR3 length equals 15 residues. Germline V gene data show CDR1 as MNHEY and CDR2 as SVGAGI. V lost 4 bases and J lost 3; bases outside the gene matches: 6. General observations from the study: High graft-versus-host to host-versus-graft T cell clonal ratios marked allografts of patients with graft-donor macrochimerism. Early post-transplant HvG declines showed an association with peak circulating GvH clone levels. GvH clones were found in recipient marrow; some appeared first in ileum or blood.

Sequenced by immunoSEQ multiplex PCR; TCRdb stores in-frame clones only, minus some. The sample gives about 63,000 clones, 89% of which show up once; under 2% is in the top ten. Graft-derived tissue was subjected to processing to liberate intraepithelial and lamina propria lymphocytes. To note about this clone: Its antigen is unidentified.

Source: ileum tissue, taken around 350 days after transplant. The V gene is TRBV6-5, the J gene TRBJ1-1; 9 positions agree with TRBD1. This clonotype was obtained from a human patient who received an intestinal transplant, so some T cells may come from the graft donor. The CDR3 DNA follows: TGTGCCAGCAGTTCTGGACAGGGGTTGGACACTGAAGCTTTCTTT. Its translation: CASSSGQGLDTEAFF.